The 23 T cell receptor beta chains below come from one sample, sequenced in a study of T cells expressing NK-cell markers (dated by TCRdb to 2020 to 2021). Receptors were amplified or captured by 5' RACE. For sequencing, an Illumina HiSeq 2000 was employed. Based on TCRdb reprocessing of the reads, there is one entry per CDR3 protein sequence, and DNA is missing. The sample's table covers 150,000 to 200,000 distinct CDR3 sequences. The ten largest clones capture 20% to 25% of the sample. Specimen: blood T cells: a sorted CD56 or NKG2C T cell subset, CD4+ or CD8+ T cells, or bulk PBMC T cells (not recorded which). These receptor sequences come from a man between 18 and 69 years old in good health.

V gene TRBV2 combines with J gene TRBJ2-5. CDR1 and CDR2 (germline): SNHLY, FYNNEI. This CDR3 is 14 amino acids long. CDR3 amino acids: CASSEVIARESQYF.

V is TRBV7-2 and J is TRBJ2-7; TCRdb designates TRBD1, a call that cannot be tested without DNA. The germline V gene has CDR1 SGHTA and CDR2 FQGNSA. The length of the CDR3 is 14 residues. CDR3: CASSLELLREEQYF.

The rearrangement uses TRBV2 and TRBJ2-1; TCRdb gives TRBD1 as the D gene, but with no DNA this cannot be confirmed. The CDR3 is made up of 14 amino acids. Looked up from germline, CDR1 is SNHLY and CDR2 is FYNNEI. The chain's CDR3 is CASRTPGGNNEQFF.

V is TRBV24-1 and J is TRBJ2-2. This CDR3 region has 11 residues. Germline-derived CDR1 and CDR2 are KGHDR and SFDVKD. The chain's CDR3 is CATSLSGELFF.

The rearrangement joins TRBV27 to TRBJ2-7. The CDR3 is 16 amino acids. Germline CDR1 is MNHEY and CDR2 is SMNVEV (reference sequence). The CDR3 here is CASSLSRPELGYEQYF.

The chain links TRBV12-3 or TRBV12-4 to TRBJ2-5; checking the TCRdb D call of TRBD1 is not possible without DNA. This CDR3 contains 17 residues. CDR3 sequence: CASNRFPGQGLEETQYF.

V usage is TRBV20-1 and J usage is TRBJ2-5; TCRdb's D call, TRBD2, is unchecked because there is no DNA. Germline V gene data show CDR1 as DFQATT and CDR2 as SNEGSKA (reference sequence). This CDR3 region has 18 residues. CDR3 in amino acids: CSAREGLAGGGTHETQYF.

The J gene is TRBJ2-3, the V gene TRBV7-8; checking the TCRdb D call of TRBD2 is not possible without DNA. The germline V gene has CDR1 SGHVS and CDR2 FQNEAQ. This CDR3 is built from 17 residues. Here the CDR3 reads CASSLVSSGPRTDTQYF.

This chain joins TRBV3-1 and TRBJ1-1; the D call of TRBD1 rests on TCRdb alone, since no DNA is present to check it. There are 16 residues in the CDR3. From germline, CDR1 is LGHDT and CDR2 YNNKEL (reference sequence). This CDR3 reads CASSQDWGRGDTEAFF.

The CDR3 reads CASSEPPGEWGEQYF. V is TRBV6-1 and J is TRBJ2-7; TCRdb returns TRBD1, unconfirmable since there is no DNA. The CDR3 is 15 residues long. The germline gives CDR1 MNHNS, CDR2 SASEGT.

The chain recombines TRBV4-1 with TRBJ2-1. This CDR3 is 16 amino acids long. Germline-derived CDR1 and CDR2 are MGHRA and YSYEKL. The CDR3 loop is CASSQETASRIITEFF.

The gene calls are TRBV6-1 and TRBJ2-1; with no DNA, the TCRdb D assignment of TRBD1 cannot be verified. There are 15 residues in the CDR3. CDR1 and CDR2 (germline): MNHNS, SASEGT. The CDR3 loop is CASRTQGVNYNEQFF.

The chain carries TRBV6-1 and TRBJ1-1; TCRdb proposes TRBD1, but this gene call is untestable without DNA. Germline V gives CDR1 MNHNS, CDR2 SASEGT. The CDR3 extends over 15 amino acids. The CDR3 sequence is CASSPFPGVNTEAFF.

This rearrangement joins TRBV7-6 to TRBJ1-5; as DNA is missing, the TRBD1 call by TCRdb cannot be tested. Germline V lookup: CDR1 SGHVS, CDR2 FNYEAQ. The length of the CDR3 is 15 residues. This CDR3 reads CASSLHEGAYQPQHF.

The chain carries TRBV2 and TRBJ2-7. The CDR3 has 15 residues. CDR1 is SNHLY, CDR2 FYNNEI, per germline. CDR3: CATIGSRRSSYEQYF.

V is TRBV27 and J is TRBJ1-1; TCRdb's D gene call, TRBD1, goes unchecked for lack of DNA. The CDR3 is made up of 13 amino acids. The germline CDR1 and CDR2 sequences are MNHEY and SMNVEV (reference sequence). CDR3 protein: CASSLQRGTEAFF.

This chain links TRBV27 with TRBJ1-6; TCRdb's D call, TRBD1, is unchecked because there is no DNA. The CDR3 sequence is 13 residues long. Germline V gives CDR1 MNHEY, CDR2 SMNVEV (reference sequence). The CDR3 sequence is CASSSQGHSPLHF.

The V gene is TRBV28, the J gene TRBJ2-7; the D call from TCRdb, TRBD1, cannot be confirmed without DNA. Germline V gives CDR1 MDHEN, CDR2 SYDVKM. The CDR3 contains 14 residues. CDR3 amino acids: CASSLPGEDYEQYF.

The V gene is TRBV19, the J gene TRBJ2-2; TCRdb selects TRBD1, and the lack of DNA leaves this call unchecked. CDR1 is LNHDA and CDR2 is SQIVND in the germline V gene (reference sequence). The CDR3 is 16 residues long. The CDR3 here is CASSAGRGPDTGELFF.

This chain uses TRBV27 with TRBJ2-6. Germline V gene data show CDR1 as MNHEY and CDR2 as SMNVEV (reference sequence). The CDR3 runs 18 residues. This chain's CDR3 is CASSLSYVTGLGANVLTF.

The chain carries TRBV15 and TRBJ2-2; TCRdb's D call of TRBD2 is untestable without DNA. CDR3 size: 16 residues. Germline CDR1 is LNHNV and CDR2 is YYDKDF (reference sequence). The CDR3 sequence is CATSRDRDLRTGELFF.

The CDR3 protein is CSARIPWPAGANVLTF. This sequence joins TRBV20-1 and TRBJ2-6; the D gene TCRdb calls, TRBD1, cannot be checked with no DNA. The CDR3 covers 16 residues. Germline-derived CDR1 and CDR2 are DFQATT and SNEGSKA (reference sequence).

The chain has TRBV15 and TRBJ2-7; TCRdb's D gene call, TRBD1, goes unchecked for lack of DNA. Looked up from germline, CDR1 is LNHNV and CDR2 is YYDKDF (reference sequence). The CDR3 has 14 residues. The CDR3 loop reads CATSSPQGGYEQYF.